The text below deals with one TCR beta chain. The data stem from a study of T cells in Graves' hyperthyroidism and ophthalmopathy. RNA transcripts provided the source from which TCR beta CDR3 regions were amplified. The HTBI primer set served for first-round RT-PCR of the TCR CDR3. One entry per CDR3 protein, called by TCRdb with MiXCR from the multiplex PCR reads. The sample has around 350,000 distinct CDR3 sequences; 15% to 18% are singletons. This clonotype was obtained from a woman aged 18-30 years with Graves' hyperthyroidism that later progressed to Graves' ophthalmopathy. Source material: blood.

Here the CDR3 DNA reads TGTGCCAGCAGCTTGGATACGGGGCGGGAGACCCAGTACTTC. Translation gives CASSLDTGRETQYF. This chain uses TRBV5-4 with TRBJ2-5; D is possibly TRBD1 or TRBD2 (5 bases each). V was trimmed by 0 bases and J by 5 bases, leaving 11 bases between them. Germline-derived CDR1 and CDR2 are SGHNT and YYREEE (reference sequence). CDR3 length: 14 residues.